The 6 T cell receptor beta chains presented below share a single source sample, sequenced in a study of blood T cell repertoires in COVID-19. The method was immunoSEQ multiplex PCR; TCRdb's version includes in-frame clones alone and lacks a portion of them. Among fewer than 150,000 clones listed, about 85% were seen once. Material: peripheral blood. These TCRs come from a man in his forties with acute or convalescent COVID-19.

The chain joins TRBV5-6 to TRBJ1-6; 8 nucleotides match TRBD1. The germline CDR1 and CDR2 sequences are SGHDT and YYEEEE. This CDR3 region has 15 residues. The V segment lost 4 bases and the J segment 6 bases; nucleotides outside the gene matches: 6. The CDR3 DNA follows: TGTGCCAGCAGCCTGCCTGGACAGGGTAATTCACCCCTCCACTTT. It specifies CASSLPGQGNSPLHF.

The rearrangement links TRBV9 to TRBJ2-2; 7 bases are shared with TRBD1. The CDR3 is 14 residues long. V shed 1 base, J shed 5 bases, and the junction held 2 bases outside the gene matches. CDR1 and CDR2 (germline): SGDLS, YYNGEE. CDR3: CASSVTTGTGELFF. CDR3 coding DNA: TGTGCCAGCAGCGTAACGACAGGGACCGGGGAGCTGTTTTTT.

The chain employs TRBV27 and TRBJ2-7; D might be TRBD2 (6 bases). Germline V gives CDR1 MNHEY, CDR2 SMNVEV (reference sequence). Trimming left V 8 bases short and J 6 bases short, with 17 bases between. The CDR3 length is 13 residues. The CDR3 bases are TGTGCCAGCCGCGGGGAGACCGGGGGCGAGCAGTACTTC. As protein: CASRGETGGEQYF.

This clone was picked up one time. The V call is TRBV5-1, the J call TRBJ2-3, with 7 bases fitting TRBD1. The V and J ends lost 3 bases and 6 bases, in that order; junction bases with no gene match: 4. Germline CDR1 and CDR2: SGHRS and YFSETQ. There are 13 residues in the CDR3. The CDR3 here is CASSWTGQDTQYF. CDR3 bases: TGCGCCAGCAGCTGGACAGGTCAGGATACGCAGTATTTT.

This chain connects TRBV11-2 to TRBJ2-7, with D maybe TRBD1 (5 bases). Per the germline V gene, CDR1 is SGHAT and CDR2 is FQNNGV. The CDR3 has 14 residues. The V end lost 4 bases, the J end lost 4 bases, and 14 bases lay between the germline ends. CDR3 DNA sequence: TGTGCCAGCAGCTGGGGCCCGGATAGTTACGAGCAGTACTTC. It is translated as CASSWGPDSYEQYF.

This rearrangement joins TRBV19 to TRBJ2-7; 9 nucleotides line up with TRBD1. The germline V gene encodes CDR1 LNHDA and CDR2 SQIVND (reference sequence). CDR3 length: 16 amino acids. V dropped 3 bases and J dropped 1; count of bases not matched to a gene: 7. CDR3 in amino acids: CASSMSGTGLSYEQYF. The DNA for the CDR3 is TGTGCCAGTAGTATGTCGGGGACAGGGCTGTCCTACGAGCAGTACTTC.